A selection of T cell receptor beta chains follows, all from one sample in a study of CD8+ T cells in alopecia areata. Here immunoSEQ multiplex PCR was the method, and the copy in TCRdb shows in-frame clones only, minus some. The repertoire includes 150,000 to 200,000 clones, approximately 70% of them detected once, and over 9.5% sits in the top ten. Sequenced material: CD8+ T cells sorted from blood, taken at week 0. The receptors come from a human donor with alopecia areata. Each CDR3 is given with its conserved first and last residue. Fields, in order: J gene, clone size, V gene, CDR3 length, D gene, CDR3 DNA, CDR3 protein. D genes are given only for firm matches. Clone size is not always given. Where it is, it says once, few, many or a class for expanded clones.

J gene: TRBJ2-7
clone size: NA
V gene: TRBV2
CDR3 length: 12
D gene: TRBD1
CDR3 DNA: TGTGCCAGCATAGACAGGGGCTACGAGCAGTACTTC
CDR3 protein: CASIDRGYEQYF

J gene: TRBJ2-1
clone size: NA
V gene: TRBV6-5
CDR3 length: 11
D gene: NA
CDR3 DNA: TGTGCCAGCAGTTACTCCGGTGAGCAGTTCTTC
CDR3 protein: CASSYSGEQFF

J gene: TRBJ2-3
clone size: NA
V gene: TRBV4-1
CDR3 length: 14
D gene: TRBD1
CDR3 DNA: TGCGCCACCAACACTGGACAGGGGGCTGATACGCAGTATTTT
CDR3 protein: CATNTGQGADTQYF

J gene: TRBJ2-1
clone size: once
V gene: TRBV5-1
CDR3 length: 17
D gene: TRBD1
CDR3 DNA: TGCGCCAGCAGCTCAGGTATCGACAGGGCGTCCTACAATGAGCAGTTCTTC
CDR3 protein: CASSSGIDRASYNEQFF

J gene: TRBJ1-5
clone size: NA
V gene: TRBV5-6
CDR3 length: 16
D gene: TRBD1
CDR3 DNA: TGTGCCAGCAGCTTGAGGGACAGGGGCTGGGATCAGCCCCAGCATTTT
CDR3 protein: CASSLRDRGWDQPQHF

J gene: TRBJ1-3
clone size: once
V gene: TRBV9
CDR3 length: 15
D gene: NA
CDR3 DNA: TGTGCCAGCAGCGTAGGGTCCGGTACTGGAAACACCATATATTTT
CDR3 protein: CASSVGSGTGNTIYF

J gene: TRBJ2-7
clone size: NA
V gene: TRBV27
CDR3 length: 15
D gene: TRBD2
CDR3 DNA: TGTGCCAGCAGTTTAGGGACTAGCGGGTCCTACGAGCAGTACTTC
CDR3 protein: CASSLGTSGSYEQYF

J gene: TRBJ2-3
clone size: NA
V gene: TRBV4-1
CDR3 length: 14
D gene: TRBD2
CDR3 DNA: TGCGCCAGCAGCCAAGATCTAGCGGGGGGGCCGGAGTATTTT
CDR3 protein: CASSQDLAGGPEYF

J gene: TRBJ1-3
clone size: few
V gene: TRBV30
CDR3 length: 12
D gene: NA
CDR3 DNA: TGTGCCTGGAGTGTAGACCCCTCTAGTATGCTTTTT
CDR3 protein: CAWSVDPSSMLF

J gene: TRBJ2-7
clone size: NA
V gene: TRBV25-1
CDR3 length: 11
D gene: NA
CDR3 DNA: TGTGCCAGCAGTGTCTCCTACGAGCAGTACTTC
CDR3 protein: CASSVSYEQYF

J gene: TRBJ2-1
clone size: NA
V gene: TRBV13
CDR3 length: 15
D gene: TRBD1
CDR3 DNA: TGTGCCAGCAGCTTGTCCGGGACAGGGTTCAATGAGCAGTTCTTC
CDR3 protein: CASSLSGTGFNEQFF

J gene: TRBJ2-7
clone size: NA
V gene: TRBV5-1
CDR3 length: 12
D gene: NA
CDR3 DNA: TGCGCCAGCAGCTTGGCGGACTCCGAGCAGTACTTC
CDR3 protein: CASSLADSEQYF

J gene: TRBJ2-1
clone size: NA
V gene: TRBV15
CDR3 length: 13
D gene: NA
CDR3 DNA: TGTGCCACCAGCAGTTCCCTCAGGAATGAGCAGTTCTTC
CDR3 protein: CATSSSLRNEQFF

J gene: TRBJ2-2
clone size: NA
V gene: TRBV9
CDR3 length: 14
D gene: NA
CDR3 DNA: TGTGCCAGCAGCGCGACCGGGTGGACCGGGGAGCTGTTTTTT
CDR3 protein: CASSATGWTGELFF

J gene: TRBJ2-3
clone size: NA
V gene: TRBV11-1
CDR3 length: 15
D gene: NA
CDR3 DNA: TGTGCCAGCAGCTTAGTGGACAGAGGCACAGATACGCAGTATTTT
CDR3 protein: CASSLVDRGTDTQYF

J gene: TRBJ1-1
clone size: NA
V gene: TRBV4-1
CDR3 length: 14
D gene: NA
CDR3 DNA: TGCGCCAGCAGCCAAGGAGGGTATGGCACTGAAGCTTTCTTT
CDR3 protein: CASSQGGYGTEAFF

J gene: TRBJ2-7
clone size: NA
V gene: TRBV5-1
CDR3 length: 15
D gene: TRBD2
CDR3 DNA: TGCGCCAGCAGCCGGGAGGCACAGGTTTACTACGAGCAGTACTTC
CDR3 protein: CASSREAQVYYEQYF

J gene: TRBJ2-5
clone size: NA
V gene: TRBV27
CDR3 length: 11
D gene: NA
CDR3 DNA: TGTGCCAGCAGATCCAATGGGCCCGAGTACTTC
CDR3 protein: CASRSNGPEYF

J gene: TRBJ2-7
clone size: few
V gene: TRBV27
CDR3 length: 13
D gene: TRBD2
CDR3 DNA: TGTGCCAGCAGCTGGAGCGGGGTATACGAGCAGTACTTC
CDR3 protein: CASSWSGVYEQYF

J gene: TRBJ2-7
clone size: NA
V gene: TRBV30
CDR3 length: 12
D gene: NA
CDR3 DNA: TGTGCCTGGAGTGTCACGGACTACGAGCAGTACTTC
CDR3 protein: CAWSVTDYEQYF

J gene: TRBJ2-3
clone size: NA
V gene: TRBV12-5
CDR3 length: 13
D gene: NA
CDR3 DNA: TGTGCTAGTGGTTTAGTTAGCACAGATACGCAGTATTTT
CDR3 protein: CASGLVSTDTQYF

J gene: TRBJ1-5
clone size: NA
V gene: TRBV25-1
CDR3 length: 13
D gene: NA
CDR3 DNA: TGTGCCAGCAGTATGGCCAGCAATCAGCCCCAGCATTTT
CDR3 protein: CASSMASNQPQHF